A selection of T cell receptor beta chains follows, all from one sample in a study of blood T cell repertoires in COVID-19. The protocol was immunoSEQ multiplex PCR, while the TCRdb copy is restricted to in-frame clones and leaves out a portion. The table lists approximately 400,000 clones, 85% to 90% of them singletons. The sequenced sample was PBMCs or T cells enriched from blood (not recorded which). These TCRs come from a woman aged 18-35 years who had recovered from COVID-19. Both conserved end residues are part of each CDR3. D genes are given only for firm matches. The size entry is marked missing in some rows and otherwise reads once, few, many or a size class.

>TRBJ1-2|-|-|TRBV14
CASSQGGGIGYGYTF
TGTGCCAGCAGCCAAGGAGGTGGAATAGGCTATGGCTACACCTTC
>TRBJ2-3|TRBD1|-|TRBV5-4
CADIDLPGQEITDTQYF
TGTGCCGACATTGACCTCCCGGGACAGGAGATCACAGATACGCAGTATTTT
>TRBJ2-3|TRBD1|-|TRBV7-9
CASSPWDRETDTQYF
TGTGCCAGCAGCCCCTGGGACAGGGAGACAGATACGCAGTATTTT
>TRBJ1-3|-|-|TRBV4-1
CASSQEGARSGNTIYF
TGCGCCAGCAGCCAAGAGGGGGCTCGCTCTGGAAACACCATATATTTT
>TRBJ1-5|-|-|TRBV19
CASSYSGLANQPQHF
TGTGCCAGTTCTTATTCAGGGTTGGCCAATCAGCCCCAGCATTTT
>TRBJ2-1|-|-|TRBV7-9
CASSLSWDAGNEQFF
TGTGCCAGCAGCTTATCATGGGATGCGGGCAATGAGCAGTTCTTC
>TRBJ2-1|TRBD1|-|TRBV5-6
CASSWPGQSDEQFF
TGTGCCAGCAGCTGGCCGGGACAGTCGGATGAGCAGTTCTTC
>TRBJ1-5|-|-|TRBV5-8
CASSLAATGNQPQHF
TGTGCCAGCAGCTTGGCCGCGACAGGCAATCAGCCCCAGCATTTT
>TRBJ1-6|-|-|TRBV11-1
CASSSDRMALHF
TGTGCCAGCAGCTCCGACAGGATGGCCCTCCACTTT
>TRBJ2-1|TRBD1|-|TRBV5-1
CASRGQASSYNEQFF
TGCGCCAGCAGAGGACAGGCCAGCTCCTACAATGAGCAGTTCTTC
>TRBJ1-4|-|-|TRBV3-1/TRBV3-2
CASSPNRAPNEKLFF
TGTGCCAGCAGCCCAAACAGGGCGCCTAATGAAAAACTGTTTTTT
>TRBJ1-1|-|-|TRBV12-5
CASRTATEAFF
TGTGCTAGCAGGACAGCTACTGAAGCTTTCTTT
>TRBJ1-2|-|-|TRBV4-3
CASSQDFGYGYTF
TGCGCCAGCAGCCAAGATTTCGGCTATGGCTACACCTTC
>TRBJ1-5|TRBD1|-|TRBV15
CATSSRTGGQPQHF
TGTGCCACCAGCAGCCGGACAGGGGGTCAGCCCCAGCATTTT
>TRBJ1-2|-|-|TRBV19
CASWGGAYGYTF
TGTGCCAGTTGGGGTGGGGCCTATGGCTACACCTTC
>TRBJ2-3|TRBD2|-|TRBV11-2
CASSLGLAGADTQYF
TGTGCCAGCAGCCTGGGACTAGCGGGGGCCGATACGCAGTATTTT
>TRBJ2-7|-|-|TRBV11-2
CASSLITTGSYEQYF
TGTGCCAGCAGCTTGATAACGACAGGTTCCTACGAGCAGTACTTC
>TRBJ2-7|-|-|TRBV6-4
CASNSGDLSYEQYF
TGTGCCAGCAATTCGGGGGATTTGTCCTACGAGCAGTACTTC
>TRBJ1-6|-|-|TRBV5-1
CASSLATTGYNSPLHF
TGCGCCAGCAGCTTGGCAACCACAGGGTATAATTCACCCCTCCACTTT
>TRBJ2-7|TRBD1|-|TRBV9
CASSPHKTGSSYEQYF
TGTGCCAGCAGCCCCCATAAGACAGGGAGCTCCTACGAGCAGTACTTC
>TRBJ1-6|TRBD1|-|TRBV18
CASSQGQEGSPLHF
TGTGCCAGCTCACAGGGACAGGAAGGCTCACCCCTCCACTTT
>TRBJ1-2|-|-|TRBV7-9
CASSLPGQHYGYTF
TGTGCCAGCAGCTTACCCGGACAGCACTATGGCTACACCTTC
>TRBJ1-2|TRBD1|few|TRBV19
CASSGTGRYGYTF
TGTGCCAGTAGTGGGACAGGCCGCTATGGCTACACCTTC
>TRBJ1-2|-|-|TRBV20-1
CSARNYGYTF
TGCAGTGCGCGGAACTATGGCTACACCTTC
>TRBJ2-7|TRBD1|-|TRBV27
CASSLWGQGAPIYEQYF
TGTGCCAGCAGTTTATGGGGACAGGGGGCTCCTATCTACGAGCAGTACTTC
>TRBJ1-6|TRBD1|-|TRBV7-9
CASSLGESTGAYNSPLHF
TGTGCCAGCAGCTTAGGAGAATCGACAGGGGCCTATAATTCACCCCTCCACTTT